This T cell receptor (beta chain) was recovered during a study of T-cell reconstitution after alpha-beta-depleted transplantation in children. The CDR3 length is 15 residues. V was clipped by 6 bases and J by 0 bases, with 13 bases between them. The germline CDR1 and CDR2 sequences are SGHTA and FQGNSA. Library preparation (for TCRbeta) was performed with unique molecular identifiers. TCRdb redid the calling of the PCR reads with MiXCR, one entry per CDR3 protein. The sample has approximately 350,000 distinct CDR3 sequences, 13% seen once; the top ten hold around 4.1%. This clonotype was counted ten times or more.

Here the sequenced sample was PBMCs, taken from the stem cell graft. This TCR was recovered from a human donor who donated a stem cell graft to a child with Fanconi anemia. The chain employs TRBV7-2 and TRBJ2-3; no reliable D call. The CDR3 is CASSFSYPSTDTQYF. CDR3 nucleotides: TGTGCCAGCAGTTTCTCCTACCCTAGCACAGATACGCAGTATTTT.